This TCR beta chain came from a study of T-cell reconstitution after alpha-beta-depleted transplantation in children. Points from the study as a whole: High day-60 TCRbeta diversity in some patients came from surviving recipient T cells and thymic progenitors. Where alpha-beta T cells came from about two months after transplant was reportedly several hundred expanded graft clones.

Unique molecular identifiers featured in how the TCRbeta library was prepared. Each CDR3 protein is one row after TCRdb ran MiXCR on the PCR reads. The sample has some 200,000 distinct CDR3 sequences; around 9.2% are singletons. This clonotype has more than one count but fewer than ten. The antigen is undetermined. This CDR3 contains 18 residues. Looked up from germline, CDR1 is SGHAT and CDR2 is FQDESV (reference sequence). Trimming took off 3 bases at V and 4 bases at J, with 22 bases between the two ends. The input for sequencing was PBMCs, mostly from graft donor cells, taken 360 days after TCRalphabeta/CD19-depleted stem cell transplant. The sequence was collected from a male patient between 2 and 10 years old who had a stem cell transplant for acute myeloid leukemia, so the T cells may come from the graft donor. The V gene is TRBV11-1, the J gene TRBJ2-1; D perhaps matches TRBD2 (6 bases). The CDR3 is CASSFWASRGGAYNEQFF. CDR3 sequence (DNA): TGTGCCAGCAGCTTTTGGGCCTCGCGGGGAGGTGCGTACAATGAGCAGTTCTTC.